Presented here are 15 T cell receptor beta chains from one specimen sequenced in a study of CD8+ T cells in alopecia areata. Isolated RNA was reverse transcribed into cDNA used as the sequencing template. TCRdb's copy holds only in-frame clones and misses some; the assay was immunoSEQ multiplex PCR. The sample has some 130,000 clones; around 58% are singletons. The sample was CD4+ T cells sorted from blood, taken at week 0. These TCRs come from a human donor with alopecia areata.

This clone was observed a handful of times. This chain links TRBV29-1 with TRBJ2-1, with D maybe TRBD2 (6 bases). Trimming shortened V by 7 bases and J by 6 bases, and 19 bases separated the two germline ends. The CDR3 totals 14 residues. Germline loops: CDR1 SQVTM, CDR2 ANQGSEA. CDR3 protein: CSAELGRRGNEQFF. CDR3 sequence (DNA): TGCAGCGCAGAGCTAGGGAGGAGGGGCAATGAGCAGTTCTTC.

This sequence joins TRBV29-1 and TRBJ1-2, with TRBD1 identical over 7 bases. CDR1 SQVTM and CDR2 ANQGSEA come from the germline V gene. After removal of 3 bases from V and 3 bases from J, the junction contained 10 bases not matched to a gene. This CDR3 contains 15 residues. CDR3 DNA: TGCAGCGTTGAGGGGAACAGGGGATTAGACTATGGCTACACCTTC. It specifies CSVEGNRGLDYGYTF.

The J gene is TRBJ1-6, the V gene TRBV18; 10 bases align to TRBD1. CDR1 is KGHSH, CDR2 LQKENI, per germline. This CDR3 comprises 17 residues. The V segment lost 3 bases and the J segment 7 bases; nucleotides outside the gene matches: 9. CDR3 residues: CASSPMRLGQGNSPLHF. The CDR3 bases are TGTGCCAGCTCACCGATGCGATTGGGACAGGGGAATTCACCCCTCCACTTT.

This chain uses TRBV4-3 with TRBJ2-7; D remains ambiguous. Germline V gives CDR1 LGHNA, CDR2 YSLEER. The V gene lost 0 bases and the J gene lost 6 bases, with 12 bases spanning the gap. The CDR3 is made up of 14 amino acids. The CDR3 loop reads CASSQDFRSGEQYF. The DNA for the CDR3 is TGCGCCAGCAGCCAAGATTTTCGATCGGGCGAGCAGTACTTC.

J is TRBJ2-1 and V is TRBV30; 9 positions agree with TRBD2. Losses at the gene ends were 0 bases for V and 4 bases for J; bases not matched to a gene: 4. CDR1 is GTSNPN and CDR2 is SVGIG in the germline V gene (reference sequence). The CDR3 is 15 residues long. The CDR3 sequence is CAWSVRTSAYNEQFF. The CDR3 coding sequence is TGTGCCTGGAGTGTTCGGACTAGCGCATACAATGAGCAGTTCTTC.

This clone appeared a few times. An end of the junction does not agree with germline; a read error may underlie this. This rearrangement joins TRBV5-6 to TRBJ1-2; the D gene is possibly TRBD1 (5 bases). Per germline, CDR1 SGHDT and CDR2 YYEEEE. There are 13 residues in the CDR3. The CDR3 here is CASSTLPPRGHHF. CDR3 bases: TGTGCCAGCAGCACCCTCCCCCCACGGGGCCATCACTTC.

The V gene is TRBV29-1, the J gene TRBJ2-5; tentatively, D is TRBD1 (6 bases). Looked up from germline, CDR1 is SQVTM and CDR2 is ANQGSEA. V shed 1 base and J shed 2 bases, with 11 bases lying between them. The CDR3 consists of 14 residues. This CDR3 reads CSVEAGTKQETQYF. The CDR3 nucleotides are TGCAGCGTTGAAGCCGGGACAAAACAAGAGACCCAGTACTTC.

This chain links TRBV6-1 with TRBJ2-2; D unresolved. CDR3 length: 11 residues. Trimming cost V 7 bases and J 2 bases, with 2 bases left between them. Germline lookup yields CDR1 MNHNS and CDR2 SASEGT. CDR3 loop: CASINTGELFF. The CDR3, as DNA: TGTGCCAGCATTAACACCGGGGAGCTGTTTTTT.

The chain combines TRBV4-2 with TRBJ1-1; a weak D match, TRBD1 (5 bases). V lost 4 bases and J 10 bases, leaving 16 bases between the germline ends. The CDR3 contains 13 residues. Germline CDR1 LGHNA, CDR2 YNFKEQ. Here the CDR3 reads CASSLGRGETAFF. In nucleotides, the CDR3 is TGTGCCAGCAGCCTCGGACGGGGGGAGACAGCTTTCTTT.

The V gene is TRBV19, the J gene TRBJ2-6, with no clear D. The CDR3 sequence is 13 residues long. The V end lost 7 bases, the J end lost 0 bases, and 4 bases lay between the germline ends. CDR1 LNHDA and CDR2 SQIVND come from the germline V gene (reference sequence). For the CDR3, the DNA is TGTGCCAGTAAAGCCTCTGGGGCCAACGTCCTGACTTTC. This codes for CASKASGANVLTF.

The chain uses TRBV2 and TRBJ2-7; possibly TRBD2 for D (6 bases). The CDR3 covers 11 residues. V was clipped by 11 bases and J by 8 bases, with 16 bases between them. The germline gives CDR1 SNHLY, CDR2 FYNNEI. DNA for the CDR3: TGTGCCTCGAGATGGGGGAGGCAGCAGTACTTC. Translated, it gives CASRWGRQQYF.

This clone was seen a few times. J is TRBJ2-5 and V is TRBV27, with D perhaps TRBD1 (6 bases). Germline CDR1 is MNHEY and CDR2 is SMNVEV (reference sequence). CDR3 length equals 14 residues. The V and J ends lost 3 bases and 4 bases respectively, with 12 bases between them. The CDR3: CASSFIRGGETQYF. As DNA, the CDR3 is TGTGCCAGCAGTTTTATCAGGGGTGGAGAGACCCAGTACTTC.

This chain joins TRBV5-1 and TRBJ2-2, with D perhaps matching TRBD1 (6 bases). This CDR3 has 15 residues. CDR1 is SGHRS and CDR2 is YFSETQ in the germline V gene. V shed 4 bases and J shed 3 bases, with 13 bases lying between them. The CDR3 reads CASSLTGPDTGELFF. Written as DNA, the CDR3 is TGCGCCAGCAGCCTAACAGGGCCCGACACCGGGGAGCTGTTTTTT.

The rearrangement joins TRBV27 to TRBJ1-2; TRBD1 matches 8 bases. With 5 bases clipped from V and 5 bases from J, the junction kept 7 bases outside the gene matches. The CDR3 is 14 amino acids. The V gene's germline CDR1 is MNHEY and CDR2 SMNVEV (reference sequence). In DNA form, the CDR3 reads TGTGCCAGCAGTCTCGGACAGGGCCGATATGGCTACACCTTC. Protein sequence: CASSLGQGRYGYTF.

This clone was observed a handful of times. DNA of the CDR3: TGTGCCAGCAGCGAGACTAGCCCGCGTAGCACAGATACGCAGTATTTT. Amino acid sequence: CASSETSPRSTDTQYF. V is TRBV7-2 and J is TRBJ2-3; 7 positions match TRBD2. Trimming cost V 5 bases and J 0 bases; bases outside gene matches: 8. Germline assignment: CDR1 SGHTA and CDR2 FQGNSA. This CDR3 has 16 amino acids. The whole variable domain, remainder taken from reference TRBV7-2 and TRBJ2-3, is GAGVSQSPSNKVTEKGKDVELRCDPISGHTALYWYRQSLGQGLEFLIYFQGNSAPDKSGLPSDRFSAERTGGSVSTLTIQRTQQEDSAVYLCASSETSPRSTDTQYFGPGTRLTVL.